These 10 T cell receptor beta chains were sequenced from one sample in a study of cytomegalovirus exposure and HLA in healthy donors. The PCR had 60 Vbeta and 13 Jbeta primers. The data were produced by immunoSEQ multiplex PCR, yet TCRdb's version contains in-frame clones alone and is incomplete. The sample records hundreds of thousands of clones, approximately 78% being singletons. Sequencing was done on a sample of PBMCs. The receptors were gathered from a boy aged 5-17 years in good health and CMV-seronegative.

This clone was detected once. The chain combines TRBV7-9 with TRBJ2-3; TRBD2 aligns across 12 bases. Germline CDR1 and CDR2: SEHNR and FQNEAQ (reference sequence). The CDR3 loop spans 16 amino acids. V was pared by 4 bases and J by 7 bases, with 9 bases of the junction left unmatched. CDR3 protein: CASSYTSGGIGNTQYF. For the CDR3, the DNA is TGTGCCAGCAGCTACACTAGCGGGGGGATCGGAAATACGCAGTATTTT.

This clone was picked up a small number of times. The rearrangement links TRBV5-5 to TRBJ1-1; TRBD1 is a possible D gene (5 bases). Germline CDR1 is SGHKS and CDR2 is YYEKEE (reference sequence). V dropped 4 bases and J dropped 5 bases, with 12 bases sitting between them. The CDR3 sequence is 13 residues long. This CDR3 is CASSPGGRTEAFF. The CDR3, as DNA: TGTGCCAGCAGCCCGGGGGGGAGAACTGAAGCTTTCTTT. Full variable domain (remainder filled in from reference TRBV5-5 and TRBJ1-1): DAGVTQSPTHLIKTRGQQVTLRCSPISGHKSVSWYQQVLGQGPQFIFQYYEKEERGRGNFPDRFSARQFPNYSSELNVNALLLGDSALYLCASSPGGRTEAFFGQGTRLTVV.

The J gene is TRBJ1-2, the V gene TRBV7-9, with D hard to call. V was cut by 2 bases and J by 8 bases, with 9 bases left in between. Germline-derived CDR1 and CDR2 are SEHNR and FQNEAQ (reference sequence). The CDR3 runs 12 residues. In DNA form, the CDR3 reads TGTGCCAGCAGCTTAACGGTGAGAGGCTACACCTTC. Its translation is CASSLTVRGYTF.

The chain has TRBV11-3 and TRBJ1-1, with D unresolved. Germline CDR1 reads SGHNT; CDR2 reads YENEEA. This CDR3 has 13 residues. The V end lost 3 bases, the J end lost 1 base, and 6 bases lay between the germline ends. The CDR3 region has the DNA TGTGCCAGCAGCTTTGAACAGAACACTGAAGCTTTCTTT. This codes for CASSFEQNTEAFF.

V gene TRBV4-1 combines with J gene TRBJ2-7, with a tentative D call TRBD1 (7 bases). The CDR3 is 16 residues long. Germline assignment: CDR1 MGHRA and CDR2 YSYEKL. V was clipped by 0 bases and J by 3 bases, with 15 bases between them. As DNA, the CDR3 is TGCGCCAGCAGCCAAGAGGCCAGGGGGGTCATCTACGAGCAGTACTTC. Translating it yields CASSQEARGVIYEQYF.

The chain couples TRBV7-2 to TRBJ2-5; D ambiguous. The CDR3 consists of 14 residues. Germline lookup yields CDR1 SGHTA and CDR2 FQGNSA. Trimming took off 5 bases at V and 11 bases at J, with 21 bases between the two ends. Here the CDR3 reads CASSPFDGTEEQYF. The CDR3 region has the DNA TGTGCCAGCAGCCCCTTCGACGGCACAGAAGAGCAGTACTTC.

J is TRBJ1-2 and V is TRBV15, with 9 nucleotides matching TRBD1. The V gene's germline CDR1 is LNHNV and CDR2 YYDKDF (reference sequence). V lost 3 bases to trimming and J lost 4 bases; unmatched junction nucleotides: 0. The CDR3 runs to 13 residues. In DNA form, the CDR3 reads TGTGCCACCAGCAGGGACAGGGGCTATGGCTACACCTTC. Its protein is CATSRDRGYGYTF.

The CDR3 is CASSLSVLLTDTQYF. The CDR3 DNA is TGCGCCAGCAGCTTGTCAGTTCTCCTCACAGATACGCAGTATTTT. The chain combines TRBV5-1 with TRBJ2-3; D unresolved. V dropped 1 base and J dropped 2 bases, with 11 bases sitting between them. Germline V lookup: CDR1 SGHRS, CDR2 YFSETQ. There are 15 residues in the CDR3.

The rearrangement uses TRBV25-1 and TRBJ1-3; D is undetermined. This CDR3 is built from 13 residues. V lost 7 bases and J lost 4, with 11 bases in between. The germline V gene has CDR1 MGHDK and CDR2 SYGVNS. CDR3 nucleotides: TGTGCCAGCACTCCTGGTCAGGGAAACACCATATATTTT. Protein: CASTPGQGNTIYF.

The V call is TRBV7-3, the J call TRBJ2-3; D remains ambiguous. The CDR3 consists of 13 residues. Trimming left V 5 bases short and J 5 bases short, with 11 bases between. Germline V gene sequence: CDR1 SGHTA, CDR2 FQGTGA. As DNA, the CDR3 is TGTGCCAGCAGCCCCAGAGGTCAAGATACGCAGTATTTT. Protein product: CASSPRGQDTQYF.